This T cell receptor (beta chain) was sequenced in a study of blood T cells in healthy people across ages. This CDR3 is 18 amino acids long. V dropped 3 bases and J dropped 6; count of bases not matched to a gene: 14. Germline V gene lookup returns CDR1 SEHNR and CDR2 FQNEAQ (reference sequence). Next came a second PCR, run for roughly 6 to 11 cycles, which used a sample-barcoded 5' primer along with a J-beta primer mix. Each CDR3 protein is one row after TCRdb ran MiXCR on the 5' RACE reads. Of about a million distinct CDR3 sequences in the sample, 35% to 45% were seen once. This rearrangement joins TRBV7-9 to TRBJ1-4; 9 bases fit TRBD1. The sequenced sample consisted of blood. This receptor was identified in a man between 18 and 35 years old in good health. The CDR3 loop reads CASSFYSGGGTGYEKLFF. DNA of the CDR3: TGTGCCAGCAGCTTCTACTCGGGCGGAGGGACAGGGTATGAAAAACTGTTTTTT.